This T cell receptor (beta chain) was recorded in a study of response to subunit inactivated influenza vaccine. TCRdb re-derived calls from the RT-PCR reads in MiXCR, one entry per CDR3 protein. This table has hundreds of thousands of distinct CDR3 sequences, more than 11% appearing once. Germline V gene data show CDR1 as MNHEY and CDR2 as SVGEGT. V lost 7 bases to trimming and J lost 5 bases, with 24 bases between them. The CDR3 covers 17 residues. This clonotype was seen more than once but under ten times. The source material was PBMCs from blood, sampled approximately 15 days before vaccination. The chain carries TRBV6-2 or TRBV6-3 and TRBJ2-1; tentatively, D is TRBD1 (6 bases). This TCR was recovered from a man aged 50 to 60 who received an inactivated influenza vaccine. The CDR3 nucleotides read TGTGCCAGCATCCCCTCCGGGATAGGGGGTGGCCACAATGAGCAGTTCTTC. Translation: CASIPSGIGGGHNEQFF.